Following are 11 T cell receptor beta chains from one sample sequenced in a study of T cell clonotyping in hematopoietic cell transplantation. The method was immunoSEQ multiplex PCR; TCRdb's version includes in-frame clones alone and lacks a portion of them. The sample lists roughly 16,000 clones; around 90% were seen once. The sequenced material came from peripheral blood mononuclear cells. The receptors were gathered from a man in his forties or fifties in good health. Some clones in this sample may be carry-over from other donors' samples.

The chain uses TRBV30 and TRBJ2-7; TRBD2 matches at 13 bases. Germline V gene lookup returns CDR1 GTSNPN and CDR2 SVGIG (reference sequence). V lost 5 bases to trimming and J lost 5 bases; unmatched junction nucleotides: 3. The CDR3 runs 13 residues. CDR3: CAWSGLAGNEQYF. In DNA, the CDR3 is TGTGCCTGGTCGGGACTAGCGGGAAACGAGCAGTACTTC.

This clone has just one count. V usage is TRBV2 and J usage is TRBJ1-1; D might be TRBD1 (5 bases). Trimming stripped 1 base from V and 4 bases from J, with 13 bases between. The CDR3 extends over 15 amino acids. Germline lookup yields CDR1 SNHLY and CDR2 FYNNEI. The CDR3 sequence: CASSEGGQGTTEAFF. The DNA of the CDR3 is TGTGCCAGCAGTGAAGGAGGCCAGGGTACCACTGAAGCTTTCTTT.

The chain recombines TRBV11-2 with TRBJ2-7; TRBD1 matches at 8 bases. The CDR3 contains 16 residues. In germline, CDR1 is SGHAT, CDR2 FQNNGV. V dropped 3 bases and J dropped 0; count of bases not matched to a gene: 7. CDR3 in amino acids: CASSLEGQGSSYEQYF. CDR3 nucleotide sequence: TGTGCCAGCAGCTTGGAAGGACAGGGAAGCTCCTACGAGCAGTACTTC.

This sequence joins TRBV5-1 and TRBJ2-7; D uncertain. The V and J ends lost 2 bases and 1 base respectively, with 7 bases between them. CDR1 and CDR2 from the germline V gene are SGHRS and YFSETQ. CDR3 length: 13 amino acids. CDR3 DNA: TGCGCCAGCAGCTTATTGGAGTCCTACGAGCAGTACTTC. It translates to CASSLLESYEQYF. The whole variable domain, filled in from reference TRBV5-1 and TRBJ2-7, reads KAGVTQTPRYLIKTRGQQVTLSCSPISGHRSVSWYQQTPGQGLQFLFEYFSETQRNKGNFPGRFSGRQFSNSRSEMNVSTLELGDSALYLCASSLLESYEQYFGPGTRLTVT.

J is TRBJ2-3 and V is TRBV28; tentative D call: TRBD1 (6 bases). V lost 6 bases to trimming and J lost 3 bases, with 19 bases between them. Looked up from germline, CDR1 is MDHEN and CDR2 is SYDVKM. The CDR3 is made up of 16 amino acids. The DNA of the CDR3 is TGTGCCAGCAGCCCACGGACAGAAGATGGGACAGATACGCAGTATTTT. This codes for CASSPRTEDGTDTQYF.

The V gene is TRBV2, the J gene TRBJ1-2; no clear D. Trimming pared 8 bases from V and 5 bases from J, leaving 12 bases between. CDR3 length equals 12 residues. Germline V gives CDR1 SNHLY, CDR2 FYNNEI. In DNA form, the CDR3 reads TGTGCCAGCGTGCCATCGAGGTATGGCTACACCTTC. This encodes CASVPSRYGYTF.

Written as DNA, the CDR3 is TGTGCCAGCAGCCCCTCCCGGACAGCCAAAAACATTCAGTACTTC. Translating gives CASSPSRTAKNIQYF. The chain employs TRBV2 and TRBJ2-4; unclear D gene. The V end was cut by 6 bases, the J end by 0 bases, with 12 bases between. Germline V gene sequence: CDR1 SNHLY, CDR2 FYNNEI. The CDR3 contains 15 residues. The entire variable domain, with the rest obtained from reference TRBV2 and TRBJ2-4, is as follows: EPEVTQTPSHQVTQMGQEVILRCVPISNHLYFYWYRQILGQKVEFLVSFYNNEISEKSEIFDDQFSVERPDGSNFTLKIRSTKLEDSAMYFCASSPSRTAKNIQYFGAGTRLSVL.

This sequence joins TRBV7-8 and TRBJ1-2; D unresolved. Trimming stripped 1 base from V and 8 bases from J, with 11 bases between. This CDR3 is 13 amino acids long. In germline, CDR1 is SGHVS, CDR2 FQNEAQ. As DNA, the CDR3 is TGTGCCAGCAGCTTAGTTTACGGTTTGGGCTACACCTTC. It is translated as CASSLVYGLGYTF.

CDR3 in DNA: TGTGCCAGCAGCCAACTAGAACAAGAGACCCAGTACTTC. It encodes CASSQLEQETQYF. The J gene is TRBJ2-5, the V gene TRBV6-6, with D tentatively TRBD2 (5 bases). Germline V lookup: CDR1 MNHNY, CDR2 SVGAGI (reference sequence). Between the trimmed V and J ends, which lost 6 bases and 2 bases, there was a span of 10 bases. This CDR3 spans 13 amino acids.

The gene calls are TRBV4-3 and TRBJ1-1; 9 bases match TRBD1. The CDR3 has 16 residues. Per germline, CDR1 LGHNA and CDR2 YSLEER. The ends lost 4 bases at V and 1 base at J; junction bases unmatched: 7. This CDR3 reads CASSLDRGGKNTEAFF. The CDR3 nucleotides read TGCGCCAGCAGCCTGGACAGGGGAGGAAAGAACACTGAAGCTTTCTTT.

This sequence joins TRBV28 and TRBJ1-2; D not resolved. V lost 3 bases to trimming and J lost 5 bases, with 7 bases between them. The CDR3 consists of 12 residues. The germline CDR1 and CDR2 sequences are MDHEN and SYDVKM. The CDR3 DNA reads TGTGCCAGCAGTTTGCAACAATATGGCTACACCTTC. Translation gives CASSLQQYGYTF.